This T cell receptor beta chain was sequenced during a study of glioma-infiltrating T cells. Turning to the study itself: Samples included WHO grade II oligodendrogliomas or astrocytomas and initial-diagnosis grade IV glioblastomas. About one million peripheral T cells were targeted at about 4.5- to 11-fold coverage. Study observations and caveats: Above-expected tissue-blood divergence occurred in all gliomas, most in low-grade ones. Tissue and blood shared very few CDR3 sequences.

TCR alpha and beta CDR3 regions were amplified from RNA using iRepertoire nested multiplex PCR. TCRdb called the multiplex PCR reads again in MiXCR, with one record for every CDR3 protein. The table records around 390,000 distinct CDR3 sequences, roughly two fifths of them present only once. In this sample, this clonotype turned up a few times. What it binds is unknown. Germline-derived CDR1 and CDR2 are SGHVS and FQNEAQ. The CDR3 totals 15 residues. V lost 2 bases and J 3 bases, leaving 12 bases between the germline ends. This TCR was sampled from a human donor with low-grade glioma or glioblastoma, undergoing nonglioma brain surgery, or in good health (not recorded which). The chain employs TRBV7-8 and TRBJ2-3; D is uncertain. The source material was glioma tissue, nonneoplastic brain tissue, or PBMCs (not recorded which). DNA of the CDR3: TGTGCCAGCAGCTTATCCAATAGAGTGACAGATACGCAGTATTTT. Its translation is CASSLSNRVTDTQYF. The variable domain in full, with the rest retrieved from reference TRBV7-8 and TRBJ2-3, is GAGVSQSPRYKVAKRGQDVALRCDPISGHVSLFWYQQALGQGPEFLTYFQNEAQLDKSGLPSDRFFAERPEGSVSTLKIQRTQQEDSAVYLCASSLSNRVTDTQYFGPGTRLTVL.